The rows below give T cell receptor beta chains drawn from one sample of a study of draining lymph node invasion in breast cancer. TCRdb re-called the bulk RNA-seq reads through MiXCR, storing one row per CDR3 protein. The repertoire has some 1,200 distinct CDR3 sequences, more than 55% of them found once; the top ten carry around 9.3%. The sequenced sample was sorted memory Tregs from a lymph node. The source of these receptors is a female donor with luminal breast cancer. Each CDR3 is given without its conserved first and last residue. A D gene is named only where the DNA matches it firmly.

d_call j_call v_call cdr3_aa
NA TRBJ1-5 TRBV30 AWSARQQGDQH
NA TRBJ1-2 TRBV30 AWSPNRFGNYGYT
TRBD1 TRBJ1-5 TRBV10-3 AISEGTGLNQPQH
NA TRBJ2-7 TRBV6-5 ASSSQINSYEQY
NA TRBJ2-2 TRBV7-2 ASSFRNTGELF
NA TRBJ2-3 TRBV7-2 ASSRDRGGNTQY
NA TRBJ1-1 TRBV12-3/TRBV12-4 ASSLAEMNTEAF
NA TRBJ1-2 TRBV4-1 ASSQDTGSYGYT
NA TRBJ1-2 TRBV7-9 ASSSQDGSAF
NA TRBJ2-6 TRBV6-5 ASSYSSGRANVLT
NA TRBJ2-1 TRBV12-3/TRBV12-4 ASSLDPSNEQF
NA TRBJ1-1 TRBV20-1 SAKGGLNTEAF
NA TRBJ2-2 TRBV27 ASSIRGDTGELF
TRBD1 TRBJ1-5 TRBV7-2 ASSYRTGRSQPQH
NA TRBJ1-4 TRBV6-5 ASSYLMGPNEKLF
NA TRBJ1-3 TRBV7-2 ASNDEGNTIY
NA TRBJ1-3 TRBV6-6 ASRTANSGNTIY
NA TRBJ1-3 TRBV12-3/TRBV12-4 ASRLSGNTIY
NA TRBJ1-3 TRBV10-3 ATAYGNTIY
TRBD2 TRBJ2-1 TRBV2 ASSEASGGVYNEQF
NA TRBJ1-1 TRBV5-1 ASSLSAGGTEAF
TRBD1 TRBJ1-1 TRBV18 ASSGTVGDTEAF
TRBD1 TRBJ1-4 TRBV5-1 ASSRDSVDEKLF
NA TRBJ1-1 TRBV11-1 ASSSWPGEEVF
NA TRBJ1-5 TRBV7-2 ASSSSREKPQH
NA TRBJ1-1 TRBV20-1 RALTQGDTEAF
TRBD1 TRBJ2-7 TRBV15 ATSSVPGTGAPQY
NA TRBJ2-1 TRBV7-2 ASSSSPSSYNEQF
NA TRBJ2-1 TRBV24-1 ATSDRGPHNEQF
NA TRBJ1-4 TRBV20-1 SAIRGVGNEKLF
NA TRBJ2-3 TRBV3-1 ASSQDSTDTQY
NA TRBJ2-1 TRBV4-2 ASSQDRRGMQF
TRBD1 TRBJ1-6 TRBV20-1 SARGGVTGISSPLH
TRBD1 TRBJ1-1 TRBV3-1 ASSLTGGTEAF
NA TRBJ1-5 TRBV6-1 ASSVQGFSNQPQH
NA TRBJ2-7 TRBV20-1 SARAGVSYEQY
NA TRBJ2-3 TRBV6-5 ACRPPSGTDTQY
NA TRBJ1-2 TRBV27 ARFRDGGNYGYT
NA TRBJ2-6 TRBV19 ASSIRAGANVLT
NA TRBJ1-3 TRBV30 AWSVTGNTIY
NA TRBJ2-3 TRBV24-1 ATSEPIDRDTQY
NA TRBJ2-3 TRBV5-1 ASRDSPSTDTQY
NA TRBJ1-5 TRBV27 ASSNLGGVGNQPQH